This T cell receptor (beta chain) came from a study of high-grade serous ovarian cancer treatment subgroups. On the study more broadly: On average, around 15,000 reads and 7,494 unique TCR beta rearrangements were obtained per sample.

Overall study results and limits: Without spatial data, bulk sequencing limits insight into HGSC tumor diversity. Repertoire analysis covered CDR3 alone, not CDR1 or CDR2. Repertoire similarity ranged about 0.1 to 0.85 between tumors of one patient.

Sequencing was performed with immunoSEQ multiplex PCR; in TCRdb, only in-frame clones are kept and a portion is missing. The table records around 4,800 clones, approximately 70% of them present only once. This clone was seen only once. Its cognate antigen is unknown. Tumor tissue was taken before any definitive surgery or chemotherapy was given. Trimming took 4 bases from V and 4 from J, leaving 14 bases between them. Per the germline V gene, CDR1 is SGHNT and CDR2 is YYREEE (reference sequence). The CDR3 loop spans 15 amino acids. J is TRBJ1-4 and V is TRBV5-4, with TRBD1 as a possible D gene (5 bases). Material: tumor tissue. The receptor's source is a human donor with high-grade serous ovarian cancer. The CDR3 spells CASSSGDGLNEKLFF. The CDR3 nucleotides read TGTGCCAGCAGCAGCGGGGACGGACTTAATGAAAAACTGTTTTTT.